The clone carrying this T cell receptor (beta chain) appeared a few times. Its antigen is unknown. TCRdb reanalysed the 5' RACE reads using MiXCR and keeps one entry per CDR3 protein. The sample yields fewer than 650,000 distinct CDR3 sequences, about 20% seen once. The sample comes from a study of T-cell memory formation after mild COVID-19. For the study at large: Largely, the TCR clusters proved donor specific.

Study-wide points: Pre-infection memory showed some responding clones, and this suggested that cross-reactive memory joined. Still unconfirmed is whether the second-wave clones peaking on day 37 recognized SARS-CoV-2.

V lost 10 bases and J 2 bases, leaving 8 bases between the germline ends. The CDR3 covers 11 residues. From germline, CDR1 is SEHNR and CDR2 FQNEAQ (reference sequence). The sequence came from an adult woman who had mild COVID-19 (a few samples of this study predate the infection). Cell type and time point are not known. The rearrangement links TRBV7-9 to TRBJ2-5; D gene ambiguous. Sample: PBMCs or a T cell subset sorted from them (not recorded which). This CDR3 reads CANLEQETQYF. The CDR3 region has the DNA TGTGCCAATTTGGAACAAGAGACCCAGTACTTC.